This T cell receptor (beta chain) comes out of a study of blood T cell repertoires in COVID-19. Looking at the study overall: PBMCs, B-cell-depleted T cells, or T cells were the source of the cDNA or gDNA that made up the material.

Original handling: Cell counts per sample came from amplifying reference gene primers. The repertoire was sequenced with immunoSEQ multiplex PCR; TCRdb's copy has only in-frame clones and lacks some. The DNA was the basis for D and trimming; V, J and clone size are from that table. The sample has about 410,000 clones; over 85% are singletons. The CDR3 is 16 amino acids. Germline trimming cut 2 bases from V and 3 bases from J; bases unmatched to any gene: 8. Germline CDR1 reads SGHTS; CDR2 reads YDEGEE. Symptom resolution, clearance, or two negative PCRs marked donors in Cohort 3 as recovered. The sequence was obtained from a woman aged 25-40 years who had recovered from COVID-19. Sequencing used PBMCs or T cells enriched from blood (not recorded which). V is TRBV5-8 and J is TRBJ2-3; 8 positions match TRBD2. CDR3 sequence: CASSLASSGRTDTQYF. The CDR3 DNA is TGTGCCAGCAGCTTAGCGTCGAGCGGGAGAACAGATACGCAGTATTTT.